One sample yielded the 28 T cell receptor beta chains listed below, sequenced in a study of cytomegalovirus exposure and HLA in healthy donors. Researchers ran the PCR with 60 Vbeta and 13 Jbeta primers. Repertoires were generated with immunoSEQ multiplex PCR, while TCRdb's copy carries only in-frame clones and drops some. Of around 130,000 clones in the sample, 75% to 85% were seen once. The specimen sequenced was PBMCs. The receptors stem from a young woman in good health and CMV-seropositive.

The chain carries TRBV6-5 and TRBJ2-2; D ambiguous. The CDR3 loop spans 13 amino acids. Germline V gene lookup returns CDR1 MNHEY and CDR2 SVGAGI. Trimming removed 2 bases at V and 5 bases at J, with 6 bases between. The CDR3 protein is CASSYLRTGELFF. DNA of the CDR3: TGTGCCAGCAGTTACCTCAGGACCGGGGAGCTGTTTTTT.

V and J are TRBV20-1 and TRBJ2-3, with D maybe TRBD1 (5 bases). Per the germline V gene, CDR1 is DFQATT and CDR2 is SNEGSKA (reference sequence). This CDR3 is 10 amino acids long. V lost 7 bases and J lost 6, with 8 bases in between. The CDR3 DNA reads as TGCAGTGTTGGGGCGGATACGCAGTATTTT. It translates to CSVGADTQYF.

The chain carries TRBV9 and TRBJ2-1; perhaps TRBD1 as D (6 bases). CDR3 length equals 16 residues. The germline V gene encodes CDR1 SGDLS and CDR2 YYNGEE. V was trimmed by 0 bases and J by 7 bases, leaving 17 bases between them. The chain's CDR3 is CASSVGTGQGWNEQFF. The CDR3 bases are TGTGCCAGCAGCGTAGGAACAGGGCAGGGGTGGAATGAGCAGTTCTTC.

The rearrangement uses TRBV4-2 and TRBJ1-1, with D tentatively TRBD1 (5 bases). CDR3 size: 15 residues. V was shortened by 1 base and J by 1 base, with 10 bases between the two germline ends. CDR1 is LGHNA, CDR2 YNFKEQ, per germline. The CDR3 reads CASSQVQGKNTEAFF. The CDR3 nucleotides are TGTGCCAGCAGCCAAGTCCAGGGAAAGAACACTGAAGCTTTCTTT.

The V gene is TRBV6-5, the J gene TRBJ2-3; D is perhaps TRBD1 (5 bases). The CDR3 loop spans 14 amino acids. The V and J ends lost 0 bases and 3 bases respectively, with 7 bases between them. From germline, CDR1 is MNHEY and CDR2 SVGAGI. CDR3 loop: CASSYSKGTDTQYF. The CDR3 DNA reads as TGTGCCAGCAGTTACTCGAAGGGGACAGATACGCAGTATTTT.

CDR3 bases: TGTGCCAGCAGCTCTAGCGGGGGGTACTCCTACGAGCAGTACTTC. Residues: CASSSSGGYSYEQYF. J is TRBJ2-7 and V is TRBV11-2; 11 nucleotides agree with TRBD2. Trimming removed 4 bases from V and 0 bases from J; junction bases left unmatched: 2. Germline V gene lookup returns CDR1 SGHAT and CDR2 FQNNGV. The CDR3 is 15 residues long.

This chain links TRBV25-1 with TRBJ1-6, with D maybe TRBD1 (6 bases). V gave up 2 bases and J gave up 5 bases, with 10 bases separating them. The CDR3 contains 15 residues. Germline lookup yields CDR1 MGHDK and CDR2 SYGVNS. The CDR3: CASSEQGRNNSPLHF. CDR3 in DNA: TGTGCCAGCAGTGAACAGGGGAGAAATAATTCACCCCTCCACTTT.

This clone was seen a handful of times. The chain uses TRBV25-1 and TRBJ2-7; weak D call: TRBD2 (6 bases). This CDR3 spans 14 amino acids. Per germline, CDR1 MGHDK and CDR2 SYGVNS. V was shortened by 2 bases and J by 5 bases, with 13 bases between the two germline ends. This CDR3 is CASSEGRTTNEQYF. The CDR3 region has the DNA TGTGCCAGCAGTGAAGGGCGGACTACTAACGAGCAGTACTTC.

This clone was recorded only once. At one of its ends the junction is not consistent with the germline gene, which may arise from a read error. The rearrangement uses TRBV7-9 and TRBJ2-2, with a weak D call TRBD1 (5 bases). The CDR3 consists of 16 residues. The germline CDR1 and CDR2 sequences are SEHNR and FQNEAQ (reference sequence). CDR3: CSSSLIAGPNTGELFF. The CDR3, as DNA: TGTTCCAGCAGCCTCATTGCAGGGCCGAACACCGGGGAGCTGTTTTTT.

This chain uses TRBV6-5 with TRBJ2-3; D not resolved. The germline CDR1 and CDR2 sequences are MNHEY and SVGAGI. Trimming took 6 bases from V and 5 from J, leaving 9 bases between them. The CDR3 spans 12 residues. CDR3 sequence: CASSGIGDTQYF. DNA of the CDR3: TGTGCCAGCAGCGGTATCGGAGATACGCAGTATTTT.

This chain uses TRBV10-1 with TRBJ1-1; the match to TRBD1 covers 9 bases. This CDR3 spans 15 amino acids. Looked up from germline, CDR1 is WNHNN and CDR2 is SYGVQD (reference sequence). Germline trimming cut 8 bases from V and 5 bases from J; bases unmatched to any gene: 12. The CDR3 DNA is TGCGCCAGCGAACCGGGACAGGGCCCGAAGACTGAAGCTTTCTTT. It codes for CASEPGQGPKTEAFF.

The V gene is TRBV9, the J gene TRBJ2-2; perhaps TRBD2 as D (5 bases). Germline V gives CDR1 SGDLS, CDR2 YYNGEE. V dropped 4 bases and J dropped 2 bases, with 12 bases sitting between them. The CDR3 is 15 residues long. DNA for the CDR3: TGTGCCAGCAGCCTCGGGAATACTAACACCGGGGAGCTGTTTTTT. It codes for CASSLGNTNTGELFF. The full variable domain, completed using reference TRBV9 and TRBJ2-2, is DSGVTQTPKHLITATGQRVTLRCSPRSGDLSVYWYQQSLDQGLQFLIQYYNGEERAKGNILERFSAQQFPDLHSELNLSSLELGDSALYFCASSLGNTNTGELFFGEGSRLTVL.

The chain employs TRBV18 and TRBJ1-2; weak D call: TRBD1 (6 bases). Per germline, CDR1 KGHSH and CDR2 LQKENI. Trimming took off 4 bases at V and 7 bases at J, with 10 bases between the two ends. The CDR3 totals 12 residues. The CDR3 region is CASSRGQFGYTF. The CDR3 DNA reads TGTGCCAGCTCACGGGGGCAGTTTGGCTACACCTTC.

The rearrangement uses TRBV4-2 and TRBJ2-1, with D maybe TRBD1 (6 bases). Germline V CDR1 and CDR2: LGHNA, YNFKEQ. The CDR3 runs 15 residues. V was cut by 3 bases and J by 5 bases, with 14 bases left in between. CDR3 sequence (DNA): TGTGCCAGCAGCCACACTATTGGGGGCCACAATGAGCAGTTCTTC. The encoded protein is CASSHTIGGHNEQFF.

This clone appeared a single time. V usage is TRBV7-9 and J usage is TRBJ2-3; D is possibly TRBD2 (5 bases). In germline, CDR1 is SEHNR, CDR2 FQNEAQ (reference sequence). Trimming took off 1 base at V and 4 bases at J, with 15 bases between the two ends. This CDR3 is built from 16 residues. The chain's CDR3 is CASSLGLAGTADTQYF. The CDR3 nucleotides are TGTGCCAGCAGCTTAGGCCTGGCGGGTACGGCAGATACGCAGTATTTT.

The chain uses TRBV27 and TRBJ2-1; possibly TRBD2 for D (7 bases). The length of the CDR3 is 17 residues. Germline CDR1 MNHEY, CDR2 SMNVEV (reference sequence). V shed 0 bases and J shed 1 base, with 13 bases lying between them. The CDR3 DNA reads as TGTGCCAGCAGTTTATCCGGGGGGCTTGCGTCCTACAATGAGCAGTTCTTC. Protein product: CASSLSGGLASYNEQFF.

This chain connects TRBV2 to TRBJ2-5, with 13 positions matching TRBD2. The germline V gene encodes CDR1 SNHLY and CDR2 FYNNEI. This CDR3 region has 15 residues. V shed 6 bases and J 6 bases; nucleotides not matched to a gene: 7. The CDR3 reads CASRFLTSGGQTQYF. The CDR3, as DNA: TGTGCCAGCAGGTTTTTGACTAGCGGGGGGCAGACCCAGTACTTC.

The gene calls are TRBV2 and TRBJ2-1; tentatively, D is TRBD2 (5 bases). CDR1 is SNHLY and CDR2 is FYNNEI in the germline V gene. The V end was cut by 7 bases, the J end by 5 bases, with 15 bases between. The CDR3 extends over 14 amino acids. Written as DNA, the CDR3 is TGTGCCAGCATGGGAGAGAACGTCGACAATGAGCAGTTCTTC. This translates into CASMGENVDNEQFF.

This clone was counted between two and nine times. Other DNA sequences from this sample encode an identical CDR3 as well. CDR3 sequence reads: CASSRDTQETQYF. The CDR3, as DNA: TGTGCCAGCAGCCGGGACACCCAAGAGACCCAGTACTTC. The gene calls are TRBV2 and TRBJ2-5; possibly TRBD1 for D (6 bases). The CDR3 loop spans 13 amino acids. The germline CDR1 and CDR2 sequences are SNHLY and FYNNEI. V lost 6 bases and J 1 base, leaving 9 bases between the germline ends.

The chain joins TRBV27 to TRBJ1-1; the D is unclear. This CDR3 is built from 14 residues. Trimming took off 1 base at V and 0 bases at J, with 6 bases between the two ends. Germline V gene data show CDR1 as MNHEY and CDR2 as SMNVEV (reference sequence). The CDR3 DNA is TGTGCCAGCAGTTTATTTTCTGTGAACACTGAAGCTTTCTTT. Protein product: CASSLFSVNTEAFF.

CDR3 sequence (DNA): TGTGCCAGCAGCACGGGACAGTTCTACGAGCAGTACTTC. Its protein product is CASSTGQFYEQYF. The V gene is TRBV7-3, the J gene TRBJ2-7; TRBD1 aligns across 7 bases. Looked up from germline, CDR1 is SGHTA and CDR2 is FQGTGA. With V trimmed by 5 bases and J by 3 bases, 4 bases remained unmatched. This CDR3 contains 13 residues.

The chain employs TRBV5-5 and TRBJ2-7, with D perhaps matching TRBD1 (6 bases). CDR1 SGHKS and CDR2 YYEKEE come from the germline V gene (reference sequence). This CDR3 contains 14 residues. Trimming shortened V by 0 bases and J by 3 bases, and 10 bases separated the two germline ends. In nucleotides, the CDR3 is TGTGCCAGCAGCTTGGAGGGCAGGGGCTACGAGCAGTACTTC. It yields the protein CASSLEGRGYEQYF.

The chain carries TRBV30 and TRBJ1-3; D gene unclear. V gave up 1 base and J gave up 3 bases, with 10 bases separating them. Germline V gene sequence: CDR1 GTSNPN, CDR2 SVGIG (reference sequence). This CDR3 has 14 amino acids. Here the CDR3 reads CAWSGPGGGNTIYF. As DNA, the CDR3 is TGTGCCTGGAGTGGCCCCGGCGGTGGAAACACCATATATTTT.

The rearrangement uses TRBV21-1 and TRBJ2-7; the D call of TRBD1 is as the table states it, not checked on the DNA. TRBV21-1 is flagged as a pseudogene. The CDR3 is 15 residues long. Here the CDR3 reads CASSASGTGSCEQYF. The CDR3 region has the DNA TGTGCCAGCAGCGCGTCCGGGACAGGGTCCTGCGAGCAGTACTTC.

The V gene is TRBV7-3, the J gene TRBJ2-5; tentatively, D is TRBD1 (7 bases). Trimming shortened V by 3 bases and J by 7 bases, and 15 bases separated the two germline ends. There are 14 residues in the CDR3. Germline assignment: CDR1 SGHTA and CDR2 FQGTGA. The CDR3 DNA reads as TGTGCCAGCAGCTTCAGGGGGGCCGTAGGGACCCAGTACTTC. Amino acid sequence: CASSFRGAVGTQYF.

The V gene is TRBV5-6, the J gene TRBJ1-2, with D maybe TRBD1 (6 bases). This CDR3 has 15 residues. Per the germline V gene, CDR1 is SGHDT and CDR2 is YYEEEE. V lost 0 bases and J 2 bases, leaving 11 bases between the germline ends. DNA for the CDR3: TGTGCCAGCAGCTTGGTGGACAGAGCAAACTATGGCTACACCTTC. Residues: CASSLVDRANYGYTF.

V is TRBV29-1 and J is TRBJ2-7, with D tentatively TRBD1 (6 bases). This CDR3 has 12 amino acids. Trimming stripped 5 bases from V and 7 bases from J, with 15 bases between. Germline-derived CDR1 and CDR2 are SQVTM and ANQGSEA. The CDR3 region is CSVSSGAGEQYF. As DNA, the CDR3 is TGCAGCGTTTCTTCAGGGGCGGGTGAGCAGTACTTC.

This clone turned up a few times. The chain couples TRBV27 to TRBJ2-5, with TRBD1 as a possible D gene (5 bases). The germline gives CDR1 MNHEY, CDR2 SMNVEV (reference sequence). The germline V and J ends were trimmed by 2 bases and 2 bases, with 6 bases remaining between them. The CDR3 extends over 13 amino acids. CDR3 DNA: TGTGCCAGCAGTTTACAGGGACAAGAGACCCAGTACTTC. It is translated as CASSLQGQETQYF.